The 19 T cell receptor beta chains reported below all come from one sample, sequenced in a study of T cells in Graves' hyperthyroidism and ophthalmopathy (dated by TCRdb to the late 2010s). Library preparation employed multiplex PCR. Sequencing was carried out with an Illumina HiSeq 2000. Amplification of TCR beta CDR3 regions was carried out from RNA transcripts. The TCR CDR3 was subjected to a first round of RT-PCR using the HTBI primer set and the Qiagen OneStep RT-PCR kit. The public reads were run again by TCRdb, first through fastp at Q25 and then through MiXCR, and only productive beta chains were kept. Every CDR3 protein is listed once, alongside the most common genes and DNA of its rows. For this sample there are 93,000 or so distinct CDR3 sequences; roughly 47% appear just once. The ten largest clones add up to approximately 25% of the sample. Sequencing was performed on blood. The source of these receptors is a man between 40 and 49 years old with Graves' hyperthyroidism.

For the CDR3, the DNA is TGTGCCAGCAGCCCCGGGACTTATACCCAAGAGACCCAGCATTTT. It yields the protein CASSPGTYTQETQHF. The rearrangement joins TRBV7-2 to TRBJ1-5; possible D gene TRBD1, 5 bases. Trimming removed 5 bases from V and 11 bases from J, with 22 bases in between. CDR1 is SGHTA, CDR2 FQGNSA, per germline. The CDR3 totals 15 residues. Using reference TRBV7-2 and TRBJ1-5 for the parts outside the CDR3, the full variable domain is GAGVSQSPSNKVTEKGKDVELRCDPISGHTALYWYRQSLGQGLEFLIYFQGNSAPDKSGLPSDRFSAERTGGSVSTLTIQRTQQEDSAVYLCASSPGTYTQETQHFGDGTRLSIL.

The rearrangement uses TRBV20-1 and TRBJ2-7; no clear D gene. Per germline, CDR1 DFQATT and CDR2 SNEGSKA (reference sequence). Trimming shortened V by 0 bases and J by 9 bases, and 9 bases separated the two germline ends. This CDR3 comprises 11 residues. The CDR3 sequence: CSARDPERQYF. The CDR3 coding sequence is TGCAGTGCTAGAGATCCGGAACGGCAGTACTTC.

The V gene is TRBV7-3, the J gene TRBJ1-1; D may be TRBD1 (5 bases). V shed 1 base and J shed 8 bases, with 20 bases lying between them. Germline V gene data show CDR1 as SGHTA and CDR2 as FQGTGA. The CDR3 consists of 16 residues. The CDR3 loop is CASSLIGTSGTREAFF. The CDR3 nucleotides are TGTGCCAGCAGCTTAATAGGGACCAGTGGGACTCGGGAAGCTTTCTTT.

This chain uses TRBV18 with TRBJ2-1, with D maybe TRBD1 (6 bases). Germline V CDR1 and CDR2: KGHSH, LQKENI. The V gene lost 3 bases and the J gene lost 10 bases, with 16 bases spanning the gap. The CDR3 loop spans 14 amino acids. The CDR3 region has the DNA TGTGCCAGCTCACCGGGGACGATTGACAGGGAGCAGTTCTTC. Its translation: CASSPGTIDREQFF.

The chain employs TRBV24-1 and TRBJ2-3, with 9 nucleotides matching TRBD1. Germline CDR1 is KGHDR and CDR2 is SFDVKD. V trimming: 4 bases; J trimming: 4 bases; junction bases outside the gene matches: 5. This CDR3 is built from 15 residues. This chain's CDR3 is CATSEGTGIADTQYF. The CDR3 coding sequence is TGTGCCACCAGTGAGGGGACAGGGATCGCAGATACGCAGTATTTT.

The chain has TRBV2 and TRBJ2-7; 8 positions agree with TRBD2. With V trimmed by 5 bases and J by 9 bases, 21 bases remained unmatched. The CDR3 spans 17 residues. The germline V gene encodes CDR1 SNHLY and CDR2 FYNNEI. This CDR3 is CASSLPPGPAGVRGQYF. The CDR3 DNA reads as TGTGCCAGCAGTTTACCCCCGGGACCAGCGGGGGTGCGCGGGCAGTACTTC.

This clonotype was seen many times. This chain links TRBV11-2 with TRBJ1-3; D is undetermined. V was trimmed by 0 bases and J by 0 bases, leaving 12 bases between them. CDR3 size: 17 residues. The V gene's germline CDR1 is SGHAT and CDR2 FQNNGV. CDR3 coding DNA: TGTGCCAGCAGCTTAGAGGCAGGAGTCGTCTCTGGAAACACCATATATTTT. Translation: CASSLEAGVVSGNTIYF.

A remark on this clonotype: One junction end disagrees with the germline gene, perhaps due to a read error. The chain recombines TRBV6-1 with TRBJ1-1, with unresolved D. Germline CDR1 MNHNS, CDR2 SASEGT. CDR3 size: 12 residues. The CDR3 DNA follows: TGTGCCAGCAGTTCGATAGACACTGGAGCTTTCTTT. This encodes CASSSIDTGAFF.

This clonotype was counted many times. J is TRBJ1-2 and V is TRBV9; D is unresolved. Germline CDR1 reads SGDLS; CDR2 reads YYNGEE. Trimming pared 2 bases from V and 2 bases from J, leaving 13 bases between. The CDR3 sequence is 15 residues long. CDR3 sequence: CASSVQEQTNYGYTF. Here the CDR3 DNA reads TGTGCCAGCAGCGTCCAAGAACAGACCAACTATGGCTACACCTTC.

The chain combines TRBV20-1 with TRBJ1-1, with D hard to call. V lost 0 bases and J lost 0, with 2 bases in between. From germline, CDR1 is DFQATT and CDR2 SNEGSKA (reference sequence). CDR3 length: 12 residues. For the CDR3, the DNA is TGCAGTGCTAGAGATGTGAACACTGAAGCTTTCTTT. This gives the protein CSARDVNTEAFF.

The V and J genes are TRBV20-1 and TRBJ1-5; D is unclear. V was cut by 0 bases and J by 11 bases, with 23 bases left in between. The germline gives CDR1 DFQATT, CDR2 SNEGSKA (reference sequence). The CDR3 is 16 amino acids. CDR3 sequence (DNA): TGCAGTGCTAGAGATAGACTAGCGGGAAGGCGAGAGACCCAGCATTTT. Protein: CSARDRLAGRRETQHF.

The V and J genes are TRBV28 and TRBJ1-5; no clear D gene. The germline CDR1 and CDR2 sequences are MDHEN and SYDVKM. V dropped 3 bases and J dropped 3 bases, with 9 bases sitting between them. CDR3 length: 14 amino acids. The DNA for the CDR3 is TGTGCCAGCAGTTTTTTAGGGTACAATCAGCCCCAGCATTTT. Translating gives CASSFLGYNQPQHF.

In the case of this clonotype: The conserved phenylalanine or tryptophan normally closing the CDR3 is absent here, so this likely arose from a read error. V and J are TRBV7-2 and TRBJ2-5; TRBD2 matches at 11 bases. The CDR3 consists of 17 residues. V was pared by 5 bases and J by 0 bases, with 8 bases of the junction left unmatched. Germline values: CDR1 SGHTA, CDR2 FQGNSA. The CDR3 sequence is CASSLGGGLADQETQYC. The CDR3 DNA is TGTGCCAGCAGCCTAGGAGGGGGACTAGCGGACCAAGAGACCCAGTACTGC.

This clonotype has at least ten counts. CDR3: CASSVIAGGLTDTQYF. The CDR3 DNA is TGCGCCAGCAGTGTTATAGCGGGGGGGCTCACAGATACGCAGTATTTT. The chain couples TRBV10-2 to TRBJ2-3, with TRBD2 matching over 11 bases. This CDR3 has 16 amino acids. J lost 2 bases, V lost 4 bases, and 5 bases had no gene match. Germline CDR1 WSHSY, CDR2 SAAADI.

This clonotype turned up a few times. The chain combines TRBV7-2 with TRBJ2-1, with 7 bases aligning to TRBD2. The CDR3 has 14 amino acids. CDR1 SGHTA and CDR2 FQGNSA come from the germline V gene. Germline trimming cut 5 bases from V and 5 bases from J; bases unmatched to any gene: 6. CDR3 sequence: CASSLPTSHNEQFF. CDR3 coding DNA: TGTGCCAGCAGCCTACCGACTAGCCACAATGAGCAGTTCTTC.

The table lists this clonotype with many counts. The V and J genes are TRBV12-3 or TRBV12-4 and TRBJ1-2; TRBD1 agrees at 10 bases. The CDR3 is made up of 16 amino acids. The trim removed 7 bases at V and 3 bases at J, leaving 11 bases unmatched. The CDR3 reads CASTDRDRGPYYGYTF. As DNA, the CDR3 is TGTGCCAGCACTGACCGGGACAGGGGCCCCTACTATGGCTACACCTTC.

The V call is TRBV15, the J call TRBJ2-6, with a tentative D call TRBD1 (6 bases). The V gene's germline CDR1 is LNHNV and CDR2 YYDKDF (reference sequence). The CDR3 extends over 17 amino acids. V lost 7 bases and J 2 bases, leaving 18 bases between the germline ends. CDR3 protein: CATKPGNRDTGANVLTF. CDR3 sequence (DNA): TGTGCCACCAAACCAGGAAATCGGGACACTGGGGCCAACGTCCTGACTTTC.

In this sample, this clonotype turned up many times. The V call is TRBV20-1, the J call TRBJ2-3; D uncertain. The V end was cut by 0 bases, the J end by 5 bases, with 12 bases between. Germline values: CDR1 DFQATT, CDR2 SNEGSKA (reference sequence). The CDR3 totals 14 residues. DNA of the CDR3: TGCAGTGCTAGAGATTTGGCTATGGGAGATACGCAGTATTTT. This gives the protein CSARDLAMGDTQYF.

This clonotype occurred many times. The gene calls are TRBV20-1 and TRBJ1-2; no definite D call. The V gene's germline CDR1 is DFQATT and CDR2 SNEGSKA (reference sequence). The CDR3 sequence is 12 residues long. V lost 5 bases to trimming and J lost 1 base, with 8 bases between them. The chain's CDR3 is CSAGQNNYGYTF. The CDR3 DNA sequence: TGCAGTGCTGGGCAGAATAACTATGGCTACACCTTC.